The 31 T cell receptor beta chains given below trace back to one sample, sequenced in a study of Ad26.COV2.S vaccination and SARS-CoV-2 variants. TCRdb keeps only in-frame clones here, not all; method: immunoSEQ multiplex PCR. The profile covers about 680,000 clones, with about 89% appearing a single time and approximately 1.5% taken by the ten largest. Documented treatment: 15 to 20 received Ad26.COV2.S at low or high dose, single or two shots; about five received placebo; per-sample allocation not given. On day 63 after the first injection, vaccine and placebo recipients gave samples. Here the sequenced sample was peripheral blood, taken in a trial of Ad26.COV2.S vaccine versus placebo. The receptors were sampled from a person between 18 and 65 years old who received the Ad26.COV2.S COVID-19 vaccine or a placebo.

The count of this clone is one. This CDR3 is also generated by other DNA sequences in the sample. The chain uses TRBV20-1 and TRBJ2-3; D is ambiguous. Germline V gene lookup returns CDR1 DFQATT and CDR2 SNEGSKA (reference sequence). The CDR3 spans 11 residues. Trimming cost V 1 base and J 3 bases, with 2 bases left between them. The CDR3 protein is CSARGTDTQYF. The CDR3 DNA is TGCAGTGCTAGAGGAACAGATACGCAGTATTTT.

This clone was counted a single time. The chain employs TRBV6-5 and TRBJ2-1; D is unresolved. The V and J ends lost 7 bases and 12 bases respectively, with 10 bases between them. This CDR3 comprises 10 residues. Germline CDR1 is MNHEY and CDR2 is SVGAGI. The CDR3 region has the DNA TGTGCCAGCATGACAAGACGGCAGTTCTTC. Protein product: CASMTRRQFF.

The J gene is TRBJ1-4, the V gene TRBV12-3 or TRBV12-4, with D unclear. V was trimmed by 3 bases and J by 7 bases, leaving 3 bases between them. The CDR3 totals 11 residues. The CDR3 sequence is CASSFSEKLFF. CDR3 DNA: TGTGCCAGCAGTTTTTCTGAAAAACTGTTTTTT.

This clone was seen a single time. The gene calls are TRBV9 and TRBJ1-6; no clear D gene. Germline CDR1 and CDR2: SGDLS and YYNGEE. Trimming took off 2 bases at V and 8 bases at J, with 14 bases between the two ends. This CDR3 has 15 residues. CDR3 residues: CASSVSPGVDSPLHF. The CDR3 DNA reads as TGTGCCAGCAGCGTTAGCCCAGGCGTAGATTCACCCCTCCACTTT. Based on the CDR3 plus reference TRBV9 and TRBJ1-6, the full variable domain is DSGVTQTPKHLITATGQRVTLRCSPRSGDLSVYWYQQSLDQGLQFLIQYYNGEERAKGNILERFSAQQFPDLHSELNLSSLELGDSALYFCASSVSPGVDSPLHFGNGTRLTVT.

CDR3 coding DNA: TGTGCCAGCGAGGGGGACAACAACTACGAGCAGTACTTC. It specifies CASEGDNNYEQYF. The chain links TRBV7-2 to TRBJ2-7; possible D gene TRBD1, 6 bases. This CDR3 is 13 amino acids long. Trimming removed 8 bases at V and 3 bases at J, with 14 bases between. From germline, CDR1 is SGHTA and CDR2 FQGNSA.

This rearrangement joins TRBV4-3 to TRBJ1-4, with TRBD1 matching 11 bases. Trimming removed 3 bases from V and 3 bases from J; junction bases left unmatched: 3. The V gene's germline CDR1 is LGHNA and CDR2 YSLEER. This CDR3 is 16 amino acids long. CDR3: CASSQVDRGPNEKLFF. The CDR3 DNA reads TGCGCCAGCAGCCAGGTGGACAGGGGGCCTAATGAAAAACTGTTTTTT.

The chain combines TRBV5-1 with TRBJ2-1; D possibly corresponds to TRBD1 (6 bases). The CDR3 spans 14 residues. Germline lookup yields CDR1 SGHRS and CDR2 YFSETQ. Trimming left V 0 bases short and J 7 bases short, with 11 bases between. CDR3 region: CASSLGQGLNEQFF. In DNA form, the CDR3 reads TGCGCCAGCAGCTTGGGTCAGGGGCTGAATGAGCAGTTCTTC.

The V and J genes are TRBV2 and TRBJ1-1; D not resolved. Trimming cost V 8 bases and J 5 bases, with 18 bases left between them. The CDR3 runs to 14 residues. Germline V lookup: CDR1 SNHLY, CDR2 FYNNEI. The CDR3 spells CASPSARDGTEAFF. CDR3 DNA sequence: TGTGCCAGCCCGTCCGCCCGGGATGGGACTGAAGCTTTCTTT.

V is TRBV29-1 and J is TRBJ2-5, with D maybe TRBD1 (6 bases). The CDR3 runs 15 residues. V was clipped by 5 bases and J by 1 base, with 17 bases between them. Germline values: CDR1 SQVTM, CDR2 ANQGSEA. The CDR3 DNA reads as TGCAGCGTTTCCCCGTTCCAGGGGCCCCAAGAGACCCAGTACTTC. This sequence encodes CSVSPFQGPQETQYF. The full variable domain, its missing parts supplied by reference TRBV29-1 and TRBJ2-5, is SAVISQKPSRDICQRGTSLTIQCQVDSQVTMMFWYRQQPGQSLTLIATANQGSEATYESGFVIDKFPISRPNLTFSTLTVSNMSPEDSSIYLCSVSPFQGPQETQYFGPGTRLLVL.

The chain has TRBV21-1 and TRBJ2-7; TRBD2, the D gene given by the table, was not confirmed from the DNA. TRBV21-1 is described as a pseudogene. This CDR3 spans 18 amino acids. Written as DNA, the CDR3 is TGTGCCAGCAGCAAAGAAACTCCGGGACTAGCCCTCTCCTACGAGCAGTACTTC. This translates into CASSKETPGLALSYEQYF.

The genes are TRBV4-3 and TRBJ1-4; TRBD1 is a possible D gene (5 bases). Germline lookup yields CDR1 LGHNA and CDR2 YSLEER. The CDR3 has 15 amino acids. V was trimmed by 5 bases and J by 2 bases, leaving 12 bases between them. The CDR3 DNA sequence: TGCGCCAGCAGCTCCTACGGGGGGACTAATGAAAAACTGTTTTTT. It codes for CASSSYGGTNEKLFF.

The chain is built from TRBV3-1 (or the pseudogene TRBV3-2) and TRBJ2-6; 9 bases align to TRBD2. Germline CDR1 LGHDT, CDR2 YNNKEL (reference sequence). The CDR3 has 19 amino acids. The V and J ends lost 3 bases and 0 bases, in that order; junction bases with no gene match: 9. The CDR3 loop reads CASSQVFAGGNSGANVLTF. DNA for the CDR3: TGTGCCAGCAGCCAGGTGTTCGCGGGAGGGAACTCTGGGGCCAACGTCCTGACTTTC.

The chain employs TRBV18 and TRBJ2-1; tentatively, D is TRBD2 (5 bases). The V end lost 5 bases, the J end lost 4 bases, and 9 bases lay between the germline ends. The CDR3 totals 13 residues. Germline CDR1 and CDR2: KGHSH and LQKENI. The CDR3 loop is CASSFSGYNEQFF. The CDR3 DNA follows: TGTGCCAGCTCATTCTCGGGGTACAATGAGCAGTTCTTC.

To note about this clone: Other DNA sequences in this sample translate to the same CDR3. The chain joins TRBV5-4 to TRBJ2-5; D might be TRBD1 (6 bases). There are 15 residues in the CDR3. V dropped 0 bases and J dropped 2 bases, with 11 bases sitting between them. CDR1 is SGHNT, CDR2 YYREEE, per germline (reference sequence). CDR3: CASSLGPTGQETQYF. The CDR3 DNA follows: TGTGCCAGCAGCTTGGGGCCAACAGGGCAAGAGACCCAGTACTTC.

The V and J genes are TRBV30 and TRBJ1-3, with TRBD1 identical over 9 bases. J was trimmed by 4 bases and V by 3 bases; bases with no gene match: 7. The CDR3 loop spans 15 amino acids. Germline CDR1 is GTSNPN and CDR2 is SVGIG (reference sequence). CDR3 sequence: CAWRPHRGPGNTIYF. In DNA form, the CDR3 reads TGTGCCTGGAGGCCCCACAGGGGGCCAGGAAACACCATATATTTT.

The chain recombines TRBV6-5 with TRBJ2-5; 7 nucleotides line up with TRBD1. Germline trimming cut 0 bases from V and 9 bases from J; bases unmatched to any gene: 1. CDR1 is MNHEY and CDR2 is SVGAGI in the germline V gene. The CDR3 covers 12 residues. CDR3 in DNA: TGTGCCAGCAGTTACTCTAGGGGGCCCCAGTACTTC. Its translation: CASSYSRGPQYF.

The chain carries TRBV5-6 and TRBJ2-1, with a weak D call TRBD2 (5 bases). Germline V gene sequence: CDR1 SGHDT, CDR2 YYEEEE. This CDR3 contains 16 residues. Trimming shortened V by 3 bases and J by 9 bases, and 22 bases separated the two germline ends. Here the CDR3 DNA reads TGTGCCAGCAGCTATAACTACGTCGGGGTGCAAGGTGAGCAGTTCTTC. Its protein product is CASSYNYVGVQGEQFF.

This clone showed up just a few times. The chain is built from TRBV5-1 and TRBJ2-7; D ambiguous. There are 13 residues in the CDR3. The V gene lost 4 bases and the J gene lost 0 bases, with 8 bases spanning the gap. Per the germline V gene, CDR1 is SGHRS and CDR2 is YFSETQ. CDR3 sequence reads: CASSMDGSYEQYF. Written as DNA, the CDR3 is TGCGCCAGCAGCATGGACGGCTCCTACGAGCAGTACTTC.

This chain uses TRBV18 with TRBJ2-7; 10 bases map to TRBD2. The V gene's germline CDR1 is KGHSH and CDR2 LQKENI. V trimming: 2 bases; J trimming: 4 bases; junction bases outside the gene matches: 14. CDR3 size: 18 residues. CDR3 sequence (DNA): TGTGCCAGCTCACCAATGTCTTTGACCGGGACTAGCGCTTACGAGCAGTACTTC. This sequence encodes CASSPMSLTGTSAYEQYF.

On this clone: This sample includes further DNA sequences coding for the same CDR3. This sequence joins TRBV27 and TRBJ1-2; 8 bases line up with TRBD1. Germline trimming cut 5 bases from V and 7 bases from J; bases unmatched to any gene: 6. The germline gives CDR1 MNHEY, CDR2 SMNVEV (reference sequence). The CDR3 loop spans 13 amino acids. CDR3 sequence: CASSLTGAGGYTF. The CDR3 nucleotides read TGTGCCAGCAGTCTGACAGGGGCGGGTGGCTACACCTTC.

The chain carries TRBV7-9 and TRBJ1-2; D not resolved. V gave up 5 bases and J gave up 6 bases, with 16 bases separating them. Germline CDR1 reads SEHNR; CDR2 reads FQNEAQ (reference sequence). The CDR3 length is 14 residues. The CDR3 nucleotides are TGTGCCAGCAGCCTAGAGGGCAGCCGAGATGGCTACACCTTC. Encoded protein: CASSLEGSRDGYTF.

This clone was detected once. V usage is TRBV4-3 and J usage is TRBJ1-2; 9 bases agree with TRBD1. The germline V gene encodes CDR1 LGHNA and CDR2 YSLEER. V was clipped by 0 bases and J by 8 bases; unmatched bases: 16. This CDR3 contains 18 residues. The CDR3 sequence: CASSQDGTGTMEERGYTF. DNA for the CDR3: TGCGCCAGCAGCCAAGACGGGACAGGGACAATGGAAGAGCGGGGCTACACCTTC.

This clone has only a few counts. V usage is TRBV10-2 and J usage is TRBJ2-7; 10 bases align to TRBD1. V lost 6 bases, J lost 2 bases, and 16 bases stayed unmatched. Germline CDR1 reads WSHSY; CDR2 reads SAAADI. This CDR3 has 18 residues. The CDR3 DNA sequence: TGCGCCAGCAGGGGTTTTAGACTGACAGGGGGCGATACCTACGAGCAGTACTTC. This encodes CASRGFRLTGGDTYEQYF.

This chain connects TRBV18 to TRBJ2-3, with D possibly TRBD2 on 6 matching bases. This CDR3 has 16 residues. Germline CDR1 KGHSH, CDR2 LQKENI. V lost 3 bases and J 1 base, leaving 14 bases between the germline ends. The CDR3 loop reads CASSPRSGDGTDTQYF. The DNA for the CDR3 is TGTGCCAGCTCACCGAGATCGGGGGACGGCACAGATACGCAGTATTTT. Variable domain in full (rest from reference TRBV18 and TRBJ2-3): NAGVMQNPRHLVRRRGQEARLRCSPMKGHSHVYWYRQLPEEGLKFMVYLQKENIIDESGMPKERFSAEFPKEGPSILRIQQVVRGDSAAYFCASSPRSGDGTDTQYFGPGTRLTVL.

The gene calls are TRBV7-2 and TRBJ1-2; no clear D gene. Germline V gene data show CDR1 as SGHTA and CDR2 as FQGNSA. CDR3 length equals 13 residues. Trimming removed 5 bases from V and 7 bases from J, with 14 bases in between. CDR3 in DNA: TGTGCCAGCAGCCGAGGCGGGGTCCGTGGCTACACCTTC. It encodes CASSRGGVRGYTF.

The rearrangement uses TRBV19 and TRBJ1-5; D unresolved. Trimming removed 7 bases at V and 3 bases at J, with 16 bases between. Germline V CDR1 and CDR2: LNHDA, SQIVND (reference sequence). The CDR3 has 15 amino acids. The DNA for the CDR3 is TGTGCCAGTACGGGCGGGCAGGACTACAATCAGCCCCAGCATTTT. Protein: CASTGGQDYNQPQHF.

This clone was seen just once. This chain joins TRBV5-1 and TRBJ2-3; 9 bases match TRBD2. V dropped 4 bases and J dropped 6; count of bases not matched to a gene: 9. The CDR3 covers 15 residues. Germline V gene sequence: CDR1 SGHRS, CDR2 YFSETQ. CDR3 nucleotides: TGCGCCAGCAGCCACAGCGGGGGGATTGGGGATACGCAGTATTTT. This encodes CASSHSGGIGDTQYF.

This sequence joins TRBV3-1 (or the pseudogene TRBV3-2) and TRBJ2-5, with D unresolved. Trimming took off 0 bases at V and 4 bases at J, with 6 bases between the two ends. This CDR3 region has 13 residues. Per the germline V gene, CDR1 is LGHDT and CDR2 is YNNKEL (reference sequence). The DNA of the CDR3 is TGTGCCAGCAGCCAAGATTCCCGAGAGACCCAGTACTTC. Its protein product is CASSQDSRETQYF.

V gene TRBV6-4 combines with J gene TRBJ2-2, with D tentatively TRBD1 (6 bases). From germline, CDR1 is MRHNA and CDR2 SNTAGT. The CDR3 loop spans 14 amino acids. Trimming removed 0 bases from V and 5 bases from J, with 7 bases in between. CDR3 residues: CASSDSGGTGELFF. For the CDR3, the DNA is TGTGCCAGCAGTGACTCAGGGGGAACCGGGGAGCTGTTTTTT.

V usage is TRBV2 and J usage is TRBJ1-5; TRBD1 is a possible D gene (6 bases). The CDR3 length is 15 residues. Germline V gene sequence: CDR1 SNHLY, CDR2 FYNNEI. The V end was cut by 5 bases, the J end by 0 bases, with 11 bases between. CDR3 loop: CASSPDRYSNQPQHF. In DNA form, the CDR3 reads TGTGCCAGCAGTCCGGACAGATATAGCAATCAGCCCCAGCATTTT.

CDR3 amino acids: CASSQDLFSSTNQPQHF. The CDR3 DNA sequence: TGTGCCAGCAGCCAAGATCTTTTCAGCAGCACTAATCAGCCCCAGCATTTT. V usage is TRBV4-2 and J usage is TRBJ1-5; D unclear. The CDR3 runs to 17 residues. The germline V gene encodes CDR1 LGHNA and CDR2 YNFKEQ. Trimming took off 0 bases at V and 4 bases at J, with 16 bases between the two ends.